This T cell receptor (beta chain) was retrieved from a study of cytomegalovirus exposure and HLA in healthy donors. Study-level background: Early release data held 75 million to 90 million unique TCRs from HLA-typed donors.

From germline, CDR1 is SSHAT and CDR2 FNYEAQ (reference sequence). The CDR3 consists of 16 residues. Study outcomes and limitations: The records held CMV serostatus as the only immune exposure information. Fewer N-insertions than the 666-donor mean were reportedly shown by an Asian-associated ancestry cluster in a later analysis.

PCR employed 60 Vbeta and 13 Jbeta primers. Here immunoSEQ multiplex PCR was the method, and the copy in TCRdb shows in-frame clones only, minus some. The table records 150,000 or so clones, around 76% of them present only once. A note on this clone: Antigen unknown. Relative to the germline gene, one junction end is altered; a read error may explain this.

The chain combines TRBV7-7 with TRBJ2-2; 8 bases fit TRBD2. This clonotype originated in a woman aged 40 to 55 in good health and CMV-seronegative. The sample taken for sequencing was PBMCs. In DNA, the CDR3 is TGTGCTAGCAGCCCGACTAGCGTTTCGAACACCGGGGAGCTGTTTTTT. The encoded protein is CASSPTSVSNTGELFF.